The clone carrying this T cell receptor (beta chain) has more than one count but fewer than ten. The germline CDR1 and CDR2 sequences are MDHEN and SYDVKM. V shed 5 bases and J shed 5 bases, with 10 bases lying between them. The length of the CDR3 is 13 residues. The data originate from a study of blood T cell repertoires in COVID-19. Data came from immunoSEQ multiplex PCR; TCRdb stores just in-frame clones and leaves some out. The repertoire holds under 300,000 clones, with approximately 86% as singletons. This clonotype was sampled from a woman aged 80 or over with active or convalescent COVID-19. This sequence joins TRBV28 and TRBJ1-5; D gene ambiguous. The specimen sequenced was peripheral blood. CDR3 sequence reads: CASSPDKYQPQHF. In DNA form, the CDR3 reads TGTGCCAGCAGTCCCGACAAATATCAGCCCCAGCATTTT.